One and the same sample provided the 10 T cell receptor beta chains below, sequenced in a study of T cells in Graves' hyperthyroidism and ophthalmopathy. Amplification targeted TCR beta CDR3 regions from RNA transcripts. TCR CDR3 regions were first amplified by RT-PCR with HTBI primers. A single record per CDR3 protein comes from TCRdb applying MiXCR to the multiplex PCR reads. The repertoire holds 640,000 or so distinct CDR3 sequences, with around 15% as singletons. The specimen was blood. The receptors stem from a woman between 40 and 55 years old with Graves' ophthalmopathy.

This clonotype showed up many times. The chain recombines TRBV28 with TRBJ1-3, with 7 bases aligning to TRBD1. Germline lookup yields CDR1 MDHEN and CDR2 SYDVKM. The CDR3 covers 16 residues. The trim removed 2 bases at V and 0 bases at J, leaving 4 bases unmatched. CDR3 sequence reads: CASSLTSGGSGNTIYF. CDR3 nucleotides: TGTGCCAGCAGTTTAACTTCAGGGGGCTCTGGAAACACCATATATTTT.

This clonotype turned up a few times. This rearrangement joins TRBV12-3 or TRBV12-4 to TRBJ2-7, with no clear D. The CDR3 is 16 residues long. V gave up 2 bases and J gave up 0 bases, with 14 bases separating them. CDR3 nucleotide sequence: TGTGCCAGCAGTTTATCAGTGCAGGTGGGCTCCTACGAGCAGTACTTC. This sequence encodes CASSLSVQVGSYEQYF.

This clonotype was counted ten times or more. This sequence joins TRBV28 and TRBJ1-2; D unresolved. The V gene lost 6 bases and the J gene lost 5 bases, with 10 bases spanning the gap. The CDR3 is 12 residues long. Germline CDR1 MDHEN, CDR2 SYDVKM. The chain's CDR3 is CASSKREYGYTF. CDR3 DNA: TGTGCCAGCAGCAAAAGGGAGTATGGCTACACCTTC.

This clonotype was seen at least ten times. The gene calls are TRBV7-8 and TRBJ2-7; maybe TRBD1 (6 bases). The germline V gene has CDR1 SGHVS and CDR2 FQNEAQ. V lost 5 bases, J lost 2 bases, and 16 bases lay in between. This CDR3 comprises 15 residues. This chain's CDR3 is CASSTPRGSTYEQYF. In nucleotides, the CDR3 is TGTGCCAGCAGCACCCCCAGGGGCTCCACCTACGAGCAGTACTTC.

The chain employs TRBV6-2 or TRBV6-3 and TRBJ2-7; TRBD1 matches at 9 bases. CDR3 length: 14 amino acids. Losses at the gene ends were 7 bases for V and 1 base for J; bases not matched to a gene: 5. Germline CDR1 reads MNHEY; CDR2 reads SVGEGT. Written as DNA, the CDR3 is TGTGCCAGCATTGGGACAGGGACTTCCTACGAGCAGTACTTC. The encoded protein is CASIGTGTSYEQYF.

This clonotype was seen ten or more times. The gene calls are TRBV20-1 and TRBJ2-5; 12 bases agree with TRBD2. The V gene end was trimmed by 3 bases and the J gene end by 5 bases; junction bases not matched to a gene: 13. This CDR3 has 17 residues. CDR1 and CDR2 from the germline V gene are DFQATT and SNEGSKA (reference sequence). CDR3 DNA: TGCAGTGCTAGTGTTATCGCTAGCGGGAGGGCCCTCGAGACCCAGTACTTC. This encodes CSASVIASGRALETQYF.

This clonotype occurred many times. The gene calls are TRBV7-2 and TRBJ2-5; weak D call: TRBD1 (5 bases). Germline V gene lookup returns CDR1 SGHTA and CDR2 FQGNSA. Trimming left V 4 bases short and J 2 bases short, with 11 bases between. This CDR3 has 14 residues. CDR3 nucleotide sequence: TGTGCCAGCAGCTCTCGGACACCGCAAGAGACCCAGTACTTC. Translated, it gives CASSSRTPQETQYF.

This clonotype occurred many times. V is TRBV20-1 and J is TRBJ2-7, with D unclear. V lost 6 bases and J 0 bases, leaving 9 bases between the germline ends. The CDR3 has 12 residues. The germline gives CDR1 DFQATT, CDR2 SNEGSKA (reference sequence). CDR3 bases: TGCAGTGCCTCTTCGGACTCCTACGAGCAGTACTTC. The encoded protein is CSASSDSYEQYF.

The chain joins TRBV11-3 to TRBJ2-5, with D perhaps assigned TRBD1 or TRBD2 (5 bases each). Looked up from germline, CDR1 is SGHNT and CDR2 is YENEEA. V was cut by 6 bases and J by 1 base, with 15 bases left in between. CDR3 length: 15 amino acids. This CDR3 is CASRLNRDPQETQYF. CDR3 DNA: TGTGCCAGCAGATTAAACCGGGACCCCCAAGAGACCCAGTACTTC.

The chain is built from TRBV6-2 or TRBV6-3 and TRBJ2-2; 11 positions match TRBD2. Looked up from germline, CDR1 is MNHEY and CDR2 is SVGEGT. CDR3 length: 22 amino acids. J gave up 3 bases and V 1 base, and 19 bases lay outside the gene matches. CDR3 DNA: TGTGCCAGCAGTTACTTACAAGTAGAAGCCTTAGCGGGAGGGCCGCACACCGGGGAGCTGTTTTTT. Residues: CASSYLQVEALAGGPHTGELFF.